These 6 T cell receptor beta chains were all obtained from the same sample, sequenced in a study of blood T cell repertoires in COVID-19. Profiling relied on immunoSEQ multiplex PCR, and the TCRdb table lists in-frame clones only, not all of them. The table has approximately 210,000 clones, roughly four fifths seen once; the top ten hold approximately 12%. Sequenced sample: peripheral blood. Every receptor here comes from a woman aged 40 to 50 with acute or convalescent COVID-19.

This sequence joins TRBV5-1 and TRBJ2-2; D gene ambiguous. V gave up 3 bases and J gave up 7 bases, with 7 bases separating them. The germline CDR1 and CDR2 sequences are SGHRS and YFSETQ. CDR3 size: 12 residues. The CDR3 is CASSSVGGELFF. The CDR3 DNA is TGCGCCAGCAGCTCCGTCGGCGGGGAGCTGTTTTTT.

This sequence joins TRBV3-1 (or the pseudogene TRBV3-2) and TRBJ2-7; TRBD1 matches 7 bases. Germline trimming cut 1 base from V and 2 bases from J; bases unmatched to any gene: 5. The length of the CDR3 is 15 residues. Germline CDR1 reads LGHDT; CDR2 reads YNNKEL (reference sequence). CDR3 protein: CASSQGHDRAYEQYF. The CDR3 region has the DNA TGTGCCAGCAGCCAAGGTCACGACAGGGCCTACGAGCAGTACTTC.

The CDR3: CASSVRGFGETQYF. DNA for the CDR3: TGTGCCAGCAGCGTCAGGGGGTTTGGAGAGACCCAGTACTTC. The chain has TRBV9 and TRBJ2-5; 7 bases are shared with TRBD1. V lost 2 bases, J lost 4 bases, and 5 bases stayed unmatched. In germline, CDR1 is SGDLS, CDR2 YYNGEE. CDR3 size: 14 residues.

The chain couples TRBV2 to TRBJ2-3; 7 bases align to TRBD2. The V segment lost 4 bases and the J segment 8 bases; nucleotides outside the gene matches: 9. This CDR3 is 14 amino acids long. The germline CDR1 and CDR2 sequences are SNHLY and FYNNEI. CDR3 residues: CASSGTRGSGTQYF. The CDR3 coding sequence is TGTGCCAGCAGTGGGACTAGAGGTTCCGGTACGCAGTATTTT.

This clone was detected a few times. The chain recombines TRBV27 with TRBJ2-1; TRBD2 matches 7 bases. Per the germline V gene, CDR1 is MNHEY and CDR2 is SMNVEV (reference sequence). The CDR3 sequence is 14 residues long. V gave up 3 bases and J gave up 2 bases; unmatched junction bases: 1. CDR3 loop: CASSLSGAYNEQFF. CDR3 in DNA: TGTGCCAGCAGTTTGAGCGGGGCCTACAATGAGCAGTTCTTC.

The chain links TRBV5-8 to TRBJ2-7, with D possibly TRBD1 on 5 matching bases. Germline V gene lookup returns CDR1 SGHTS and CDR2 YDEGEE. This CDR3 contains 13 residues. V shed 8 bases and J shed 2 bases, with 14 bases lying between them. Written as DNA, the CDR3 is TGTGCCAGTGGGGCCAGGCATACCTACGAGCAGTACTTC. It translates to CASGARHTYEQYF.